The 6 T cell receptor beta chains reported below all come from one sample, sequenced in a study of T cell repertoires in cytomegalovirus infection. TCRdb reprocessed the reads via MiXCR and lists one record per CDR3 protein. The sample has 450,000 to 600,000 distinct CDR3 sequences, 33% seen once; the top ten hold roughly a sixth. These receptors have no identified antigens. The specimen comprised cultured PBMCs, sampled from culture after CMV antigen stimulation. These receptors were obtained from a human donor in good health (CMV status not recorded). Some clones in this sample may be carry-over from other donors' samples.

This clonotype was seen more than once but under ten times. V usage is TRBV7-9 and J usage is TRBJ2-7; 8 nucleotides line up with TRBD1. CDR1 is SEHNR, CDR2 FQNEAQ, per germline (reference sequence). This CDR3 spans 14 amino acids. The J segment lost 4 bases and the V segment lost 5 bases, leaving 7 bases of the junction unmatched. This CDR3 reads CASSPRDRLYEQYF. Written as DNA, the CDR3 is TGTGCCAGCAGCCCACGGGACAGGCTTTACGAGCAGTACTTC.

V and J are TRBV2 and TRBJ2-7; D is unclear. The germline V and J ends were trimmed by 1 base and 3 bases, with 7 bases remaining between them. This CDR3 has 13 residues. Germline V lookup: CDR1 SNHLY, CDR2 FYNNEI. In DNA, the CDR3 is TGTGCCAGCAGTGAAGAGGGTTACTACGAGCAGTACGTC. It specifies CASSEEGYYEQYV.

This clonotype was seen more than once but under ten times. The chain carries TRBV18 and TRBJ2-7; weak D call: TRBD2 (6 bases). There are 14 residues in the CDR3. Germline V CDR1 and CDR2: KGHSH, LQKENI. V shed 2 bases and J shed 2 bases, with 10 bases lying between them. CDR3 in amino acids: CASSPVEGPYEQYF. CDR3 coding DNA: TGTGCCAGCTCACCAGTGGAGGGTCCCTACGAGCAGTACTTC.

The chain joins TRBV12-3 or TRBV12-4 to TRBJ2-2; 10 bases are shared with TRBD1. V lost 0 bases to trimming and J lost 2 bases; unmatched junction nucleotides: 0. The CDR3 consists of 16 residues. The chain's CDR3 is CASSLATGGNTGELFF. The CDR3 DNA follows: TGTGCCAGCAGTTTAGCGACAGGGGGCAACACCGGGGAGCTGTTTTTT.

The sample holds many counts of this clonotype. The chain combines TRBV4-2 with TRBJ2-1; 8 bases map to TRBD1. V shed 0 bases, J shed 8 bases, and the junction held 6 bases outside the gene matches. Germline lookup yields CDR1 LGHNA and CDR2 YNFKEQ. This CDR3 comprises 15 residues. The CDR3 region is CASSQESQGAHEQFF. The CDR3 coding sequence is TGTGCCAGCAGCCAAGAGTCGCAGGGGGCCCATGAGCAGTTCTTC.

This clonotype came up many times. The chain uses TRBV7-8 and TRBJ2-7; tentatively, D is TRBD1 (5 bases). V was clipped by 5 bases and J by 0 bases, with 11 bases between them. Germline V gene lookup returns CDR1 SGHVS and CDR2 FQNEAQ. The CDR3 covers 14 residues. The CDR3, as DNA: TGTGCCAGCAGCCCGACAGTATCCTCCTACGAGCAGTACTTC. Protein sequence: CASSPTVSSYEQYF.